This T cell receptor (beta chain) was identified during a study of breast tumors, draining lymph nodes, adjacent tissues. In this sample, this clonotype turned up a few times. The antigen is undetermined. Using its own MiXCR run on the multiplex PCR reads, TCRdb lists one record per CDR3 protein. The table lists roughly 100,000 distinct CDR3 sequences, roughly 33% of them singletons. Breast cancer patients provided tissue from their axillary draining lymph nodes. Study conclusions and caveats: Findings are consistent with lymph node origin and intratumoral expansion of most tumor T cells. Compared with basal-like, luminal-like tumors shared significantly more repertoire with nontumor tissue. Compared with lymph nodes, tumors were less diverse; compared with nontumor tissue, more.

Input material: axillary lymph node tissue. The TCR sequence derives from a female donor with breast cancer. Some clones in this sample may be carry-over from other donors' samples.

CDR3 residues: CASSVEVDYGYTF. CDR3 DNA sequence: TGTGCCAGCAGTGTAGAGGTGGACTATGGCTACACCTTC. The gene calls are TRBV6-2 or TRBV6-3 and TRBJ1-2; D not certain. In germline, CDR1 is MNHEY, CDR2 SVGEGT. V lost 5 bases, J lost 3 bases, and 10 bases lay in between. The CDR3 is 13 amino acids.